The 21 T cell receptor beta chains given below trace back to one sample, sequenced in a study of memory CD4+ T cells and cytomegalovirus serostatus. Clones were sequenced by immunoSEQ multiplex PCR, and TCRdb holds only the in-frame ones, with some missing. The sample includes approximately 88,000 clones, 80% of them seen just once. The sort gate was single viable CD3+CD4+CD8-CD45RO+ cells for memory CD4+ T cells. Sequenced: memory CD4+ T cells from blood. The source is an adult in good health and CMV-seropositive.

J is TRBJ1-4 and V is TRBV4-3; weak D call: TRBD1 (5 bases). Germline V CDR1 and CDR2: LGHNA, YSLEER. This CDR3 comprises 15 residues. Trimming stripped 6 bases from V and 7 bases from J, with 18 bases between. The CDR3 DNA follows: TGCGCCAGCAGTCCCCGGTGGGGGGGAGGTGAAAAACTGTTTTTT. This codes for CASSPRWGGGEKLFF.

This clone was detected only a few times. The genes are TRBV4-2 and TRBJ1-1; D uncertain. V lost 0 bases to trimming and J lost 5 bases, with 10 bases between them. This CDR3 has 14 amino acids. Germline V gene sequence: CDR1 LGHNA, CDR2 YNFKEQ. The CDR3 sequence is CASSQDTQDTEAFF. The CDR3 DNA sequence: TGTGCCAGCAGCCAAGACACTCAAGATACTGAAGCTTTCTTT.

The V gene is TRBV28, the J gene TRBJ2-3; weak D call: TRBD2 (6 bases). The germline V gene encodes CDR1 MDHEN and CDR2 SYDVKM. The CDR3 has 15 residues. Trimming left V 2 bases short and J 5 bases short, with 14 bases between. CDR3 sequence: CASSLQAAGRDTQYF. CDR3 DNA sequence: TGTGCCAGCAGTTTACAAGCGGCGGGACGAGATACGCAGTATTTT.

The CDR3: CAISELVSGEQYF. The CDR3 bases are TGTGCCATCAGCGAACTAGTTTCGGGGGAGCAGTACTTC. The rearrangement joins TRBV10-3 to TRBJ2-7; perhaps TRBD2 as D (5 bases). The ends were cut back, 6 bases at V and 7 bases at J, with 16 bases in the middle. The CDR3 has 13 amino acids. Germline loops: CDR1 ENHRY, CDR2 SYGVKD.

This chain joins TRBV5-8 and TRBJ2-2; 10 nucleotides agree with TRBD1. The CDR3 is 17 residues long. Germline V lookup: CDR1 SGHTS, CDR2 YDEGEE. Trimming removed 0 bases from V and 3 bases from J; junction bases left unmatched: 5. CDR3 residues: CASSLGRGTGDTGELFF. In DNA, the CDR3 is TGTGCCAGCAGCTTGGGACGAGGGACAGGGGACACCGGGGAGCTGTTTTTT.

The chain is built from TRBV30 and TRBJ1-2, with 8 nucleotides matching TRBD1. CDR1 is GTSNPN and CDR2 is SVGIG in the germline V gene (reference sequence). This CDR3 region has 15 residues. The junction had 9 bases not matched to a gene; V was cut back by 0 bases and J by 6 bases. CDR3 DNA sequence: TGTGCCTGGAGTGTAAGGCAGGGGGCTATCCATGGCTACACCTTC. Translation gives CAWSVRQGAIHGYTF.

The chain recombines TRBV28 with TRBJ2-5; TRBD2 is a possible D gene (5 bases). The V gene's germline CDR1 is MDHEN and CDR2 SYDVKM. The CDR3 consists of 15 residues. V was cut by 2 bases and J by 7 bases, with 17 bases left in between. DNA of the CDR3: TGTGCCAGCAGTTTAGTGCAGATCGGGAAGAGGACCCAGTACTTC. Translation: CASSLVQIGKRTQYF. The entire variable domain, with the rest obtained from reference TRBV28 and TRBJ2-5, is as follows: DVKVTQSSRYLVKRTGEKVFLECVQDMDHENMFWYRQDPGLGLRLIYFSYDVKMKEKGDIPEGYSVSREKKERFSLILESASTNQTSMYLCASSLVQIGKRTQYFGPGTRLLVL.

The V and J genes are TRBV30 and TRBJ1-5, with D possibly TRBD1 on 5 matching bases. Germline V CDR1 and CDR2: GTSNPN, SVGIG (reference sequence). V was pared by 0 bases and J by 7 bases, with 10 bases between. The CDR3 is 13 residues long. The CDR3 coding sequence is TGTGCCTGGAGTGTACAGGACCGGCAGCCCCAGCATTTT. Translated, it gives CAWSVQDRQPQHF.

The chain has TRBV5-1 and TRBJ1-1, with a possible D match to TRBD1 (5 bases). The germline V gene has CDR1 SGHRS and CDR2 YFSETQ. Trimming pared 1 base from V and 5 bases from J, leaving 15 bases between. The CDR3 sequence is 15 residues long. The CDR3 here is CASSLYPGRGTEAFF. DNA for the CDR3: TGCGCCAGCAGCTTGTATCCGGGACGCGGAACTGAAGCTTTCTTT. The full variable domain, in which reference TRBV5-1 and TRBJ1-1 provide the parts outside the CDR3, is KAGVTQTPRYLIKTRGQQVTLSCSPISGHRSVSWYQQTPGQGLQFLFEYFSETQRNKGNFPGRFSGRQFSNSRSEMNVSTLELGDSALYLCASSLYPGRGTEAFFGQGTRLTVV.

The gene calls are TRBV4-1 and TRBJ1-2; the match to TRBD1 covers 7 bases. Germline V gene data show CDR1 as MGHRA and CDR2 as YSYEKL. After removal of 0 bases from V and 7 bases from J, the junction contained 5 bases not matched to a gene. The CDR3 length is 14 residues. The CDR3 spells CASSQEDRTGGYTF. CDR3 DNA sequence: TGCGCCAGCAGCCAAGAGGACAGGACGGGTGGCTACACCTTC.

The V call is TRBV7-3, the J call TRBJ2-3; 9 nucleotides line up with TRBD1. This CDR3 is built from 15 residues. The ends lost 5 bases at V and 1 base at J; junction bases unmatched: 4. Germline assignment: CDR1 SGHTA and CDR2 FQGTGA. The CDR3, as DNA: TGTGCCAGCAGCCTACAGGGGGCAGGCACAGATACGCAGTATTTT. Translating gives CASSLQGAGTDTQYF.

The chain couples TRBV28 to TRBJ2-1, with 10 bases matching TRBD2. Germline-derived CDR1 and CDR2 are MDHEN and SYDVKM. V lost 4 bases to trimming and J lost 6 bases; unmatched junction nucleotides: 12. The CDR3 is 17 residues long. In nucleotides, the CDR3 is TGTGCCAGCAGTTCCCCCTACGGCTCTAGCGGGAGCAATGAGCAGTTCTTC. Translated, it gives CASSSPYGSSGSNEQFF.

This clone was detected only once. Other nucleotide sequences from this sample produce the same CDR3. The rearrangement joins TRBV5-4 to TRBJ1-2; no clear D gene. V lost 0 bases to trimming and J lost 6 bases, with 9 bases between them. The CDR3 has 13 residues. In germline, CDR1 is SGHNT, CDR2 YYREEE (reference sequence). The CDR3 nucleotides are TGTGCCAGCAGCTTGGTCAGTGGGAATGGCTACACCTTC. Amino acid sequence: CASSLVSGNGYTF. The variable domain in full, with the rest retrieved from reference TRBV5-4 and TRBJ1-2, is ETGVTQSPTHLIKTRGQQVTLRCSSQSGHNTVSWYQQALGQGPQFIFQYYREEENGRGNFPPRFSGLQFPNYSSELNVNALELDDSALYLCASSLVSGNGYTFGSGTRLTVV.

The chain joins TRBV18 to TRBJ1-2; D is perhaps TRBD1 (6 bases). Germline CDR1 and CDR2: KGHSH and LQKENI. This CDR3 has 14 amino acids. Trimming took 3 bases from V and 2 from J, leaving 10 bases between them. CDR3 bases: TGTGCCAGCTCACCGGACAGCGAAAACTATGGCTACACCTTC. Its protein is CASSPDSENYGYTF.

The chain uses TRBV21-1 and TRBJ1-2. TRBV21-1 is a pseudogene. CDR3 length: 17 residues. In DNA, the CDR3 is TGTGCCAGCAGCAAAGCGGCGGGCCTCGGAGGGGACTATGGCTACACCTTC. Translated: CASSKAAGLGGDYGYTF.

The genes are TRBV28 and TRBJ2-7, with 10 bases fitting TRBD2. The J segment lost 0 bases and the V segment lost 6 bases, leaving 2 bases of the junction unmatched. CDR3 size: 14 residues. Germline V lookup: CDR1 MDHEN, CDR2 SYDVKM. CDR3 region: CASRASGSSYEQYF. Written as DNA, the CDR3 is TGTGCCAGCAGAGCTAGCGGGAGCTCCTACGAGCAGTACTTC.

The chain employs TRBV18 and TRBJ2-7; 11 bases align to TRBD2. Trimming at V came to 3 bases and at J to 2 bases, leaving 6 bases not matched to a gene. CDR1 is KGHSH and CDR2 is LQKENI in the germline V gene. CDR3 length equals 16 residues. In nucleotides, the CDR3 is TGTGCCAGCTCACCCTCATTAGCGGGAGGGCCCTACGAGCAGTACTTC. The encoded protein is CASSPSLAGGPYEQYF.

J is TRBJ2-3 and V is TRBV11-2; 7 bases agree with TRBD1. V lost 5 bases and J lost 4; bases outside the gene matches: 6. The CDR3 is 14 residues long. Germline loops: CDR1 SGHAT, CDR2 FQNNGV. The CDR3 region is CASSLDQGADTQYF. As DNA, the CDR3 is TGTGCCAGCAGCCTTGACCAGGGGGCAGATACGCAGTATTTT.

The chain links TRBV6-1 to TRBJ2-7; 8 nucleotides line up with TRBD1. Germline CDR1 reads MNHNS; CDR2 reads SASEGT. This CDR3 is built from 15 residues. Trimming at V came to 4 bases and at J to 3 bases, leaving 8 bases not matched to a gene. The CDR3 DNA is TGTGCCAGCAGTGTTGCCAGGACAGGGCACTACGAGCAGTACTTC. Residues: CASSVARTGHYEQYF.

CDR3 sequence (DNA): TGTGCCAGCAGCGTAGGAGGCGGGATGGGGGAGACCCAGTACTTC. Protein: CASSVGGGMGETQYF. The chain carries TRBV9 and TRBJ2-5; possibly TRBD2 for D (6 bases). Germline values: CDR1 SGDLS, CDR2 YYNGEE. V lost 0 bases and J lost 5, with 14 bases in between. This CDR3 has 15 residues.

V is TRBV7-9 and J is TRBJ2-7, with 9 bases that match TRBD1. The trim removed 5 bases at V and 5 bases at J, leaving 7 bases unmatched. The CDR3 spans 14 residues. The germline CDR1 and CDR2 sequences are SEHNR and FQNEAQ (reference sequence). This CDR3 is CASSPRTGENEQYF. The CDR3 DNA is TGTGCCAGCAGCCCACGGACAGGGGAAAACGAGCAGTACTTC.